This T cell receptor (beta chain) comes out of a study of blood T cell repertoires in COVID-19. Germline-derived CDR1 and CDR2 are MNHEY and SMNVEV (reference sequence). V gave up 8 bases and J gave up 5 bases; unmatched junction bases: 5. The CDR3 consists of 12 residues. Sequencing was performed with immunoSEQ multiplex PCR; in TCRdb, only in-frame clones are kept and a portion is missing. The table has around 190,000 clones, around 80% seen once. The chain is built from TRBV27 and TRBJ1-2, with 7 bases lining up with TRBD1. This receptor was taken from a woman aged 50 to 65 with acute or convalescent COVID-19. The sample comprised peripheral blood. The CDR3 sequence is CASSRRGYGYTF. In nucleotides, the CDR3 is TGTGCCAGCTCCCGCAGGGGGTATGGCTACACCTTC.